The 7 T cell receptor beta chains below all came from one sample that was sequenced in a study of cytomegalovirus exposure and HLA in healthy donors. Sequencing used immunoSEQ multiplex PCR; TCRdb keeps in-frame clones, though not all of them. The sample holds 130,000 to 150,000 clones; over 80% are singletons and the top ten take less than 8%. The specimen was PBMCs. These receptors were taken from a woman aged 25-40 years in good health and CMV-seropositive.

The V gene is TRBV27, the J gene TRBJ2-7; 15 bases agree with TRBD2. This CDR3 comprises 15 residues. The V gene's germline CDR1 is MNHEY and CDR2 SMNVEV (reference sequence). Trimming took 1 base from V and 10 from J; bases not matched to a gene: 5. Written as DNA, the CDR3 is TGTGCCAGCAGTTTATTGGGACTAGCGGGGGGTGAACAGTACTTC. It translates to CASSLLGLAGGEQYF.

This clone was observed once. The chain carries TRBV10-2 and TRBJ2-3; 9 bases line up with TRBD2. The CDR3 consists of 15 residues. Per the germline V gene, CDR1 is WSHSY and CDR2 is SAAADI. V lost 6 bases and J lost 3; bases outside the gene matches: 7. CDR3 sequence: CASSPSAGGTDTQYF. Here the CDR3 DNA reads TGCGCCAGCAGCCCGAGCGCGGGGGGGACAGATACGCAGTATTTT.

This chain connects TRBV29-1 to TRBJ2-3, with 10 bases lining up with TRBD2. V trimming: 7 bases; J trimming: 2 bases; junction bases outside the gene matches: 12. The CDR3 is 16 residues long. CDR1 SQVTM and CDR2 ANQGSEA come from the germline V gene. The CDR3 loop is CSAARGSGRATDTQYF. The CDR3 region has the DNA TGCAGCGCGGCGAGAGGGAGCGGGAGGGCCACAGATACGCAGTATTTT.

The gene calls are TRBV2 and TRBJ1-2; D is unresolved. The CDR3 extends over 14 amino acids. Germline V gene lookup returns CDR1 SNHLY and CDR2 FYNNEI. V was shortened by 1 base and J by 4 bases, with 10 bases between the two germline ends. The chain's CDR3 is CASSEGFWAYGYTF. CDR3 nucleotide sequence: TGTGCCAGCAGTGAAGGCTTTTGGGCCTATGGCTACACCTTC.

This rearrangement joins TRBV6-1 to TRBJ1-5; the D gene is possibly TRBD1 (5 bases). The CDR3 sequence is 14 residues long. Germline V gene lookup returns CDR1 MNHNS and CDR2 SASEGT. V was pared by 6 bases and J by 4 bases, with 13 bases between. The CDR3 loop is CASRLGGGNQPQHF. The CDR3 DNA is TGTGCCAGCAGGCTCGGGGGTGGGAATCAGCCCCAGCATTTT.

The chain combines TRBV9 with TRBJ2-7; 11 bases align to TRBD1. Looked up from germline, CDR1 is SGDLS and CDR2 is YYNGEE. This CDR3 has 16 residues. V was clipped by 1 base and J by 1 base; unmatched bases: 4. The CDR3, as DNA: TGTGCCAGCAGCGTAATATGGGACAGGGGGTCCTACGAGCAGTACTTC. Residues: CASSVIWDRGSYEQYF.

The V and J genes are TRBV9 and TRBJ2-7, with 9 bases fitting TRBD2. Germline CDR1 SGDLS, CDR2 YYNGEE. V dropped 2 bases and J dropped 3; count of bases not matched to a gene: 3. There are 14 residues in the CDR3. The CDR3 DNA reads as TGTGCCAGCAGCGTCGGGCGGGAGGGCTACGAGCAGTACTTC. Translated: CASSVGREGYEQYF.